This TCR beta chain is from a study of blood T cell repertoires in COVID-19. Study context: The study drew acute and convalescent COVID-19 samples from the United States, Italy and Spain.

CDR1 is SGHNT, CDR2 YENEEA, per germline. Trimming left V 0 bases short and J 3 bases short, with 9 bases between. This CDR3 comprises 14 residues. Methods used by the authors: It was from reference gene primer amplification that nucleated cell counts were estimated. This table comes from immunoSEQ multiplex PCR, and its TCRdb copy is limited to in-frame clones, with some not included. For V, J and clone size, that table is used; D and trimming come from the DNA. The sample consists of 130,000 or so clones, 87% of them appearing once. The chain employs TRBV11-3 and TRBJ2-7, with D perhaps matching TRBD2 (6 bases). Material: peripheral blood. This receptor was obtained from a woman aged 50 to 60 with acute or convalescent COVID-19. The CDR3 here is CASSLDPGGYEQYF. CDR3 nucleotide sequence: TGTGCCAGCAGCTTAGATCCCGGGGGCTACGAGCAGTACTTC.